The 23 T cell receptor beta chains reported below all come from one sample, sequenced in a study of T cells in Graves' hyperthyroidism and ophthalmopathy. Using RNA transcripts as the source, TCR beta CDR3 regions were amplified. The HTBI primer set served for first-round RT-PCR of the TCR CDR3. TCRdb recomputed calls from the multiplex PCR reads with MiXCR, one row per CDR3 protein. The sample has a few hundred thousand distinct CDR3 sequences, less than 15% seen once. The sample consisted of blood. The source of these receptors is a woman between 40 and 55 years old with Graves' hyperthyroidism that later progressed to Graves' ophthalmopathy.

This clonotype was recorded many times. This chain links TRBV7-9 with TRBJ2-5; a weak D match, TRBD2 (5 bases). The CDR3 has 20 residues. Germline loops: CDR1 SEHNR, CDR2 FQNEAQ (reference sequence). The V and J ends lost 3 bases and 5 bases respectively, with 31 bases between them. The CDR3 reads CASSFALPLPSRSSSETQYF. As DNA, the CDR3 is TGTGCCAGCAGCTTTGCCCTACCCCTGCCTAGCAGAAGCTCCAGTGAGACCCAGTACTTC.

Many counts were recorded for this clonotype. The CDR3 protein is CASKVPDNDTQYF. The CDR3 bases are TGTGCCAGCAAGGTCCCGGACAACGATACGCAGTATTTT. This rearrangement joins TRBV27 to TRBJ2-3; perhaps TRBD1 as D (5 bases). CDR3 length: 13 residues. Germline V gene lookup returns CDR1 MNHEY and CDR2 SMNVEV (reference sequence). V lost 7 bases and J lost 6, with 14 bases in between.

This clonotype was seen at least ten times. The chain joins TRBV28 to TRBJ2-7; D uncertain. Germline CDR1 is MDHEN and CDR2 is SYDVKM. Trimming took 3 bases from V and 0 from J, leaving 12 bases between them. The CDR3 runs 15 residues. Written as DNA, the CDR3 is TGTGCCAGCAGTTTCTGGTGGGCCATCTCCTACGAGCAGTACTTC. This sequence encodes CASSFWWAISYEQYF.

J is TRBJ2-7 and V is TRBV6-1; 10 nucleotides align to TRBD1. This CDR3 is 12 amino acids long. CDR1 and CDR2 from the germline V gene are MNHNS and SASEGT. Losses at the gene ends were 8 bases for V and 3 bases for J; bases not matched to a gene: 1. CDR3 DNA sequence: TGTGCCAGCGGGACAGGGGTCTACGAGCAGTACTTC. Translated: CASGTGVYEQYF.

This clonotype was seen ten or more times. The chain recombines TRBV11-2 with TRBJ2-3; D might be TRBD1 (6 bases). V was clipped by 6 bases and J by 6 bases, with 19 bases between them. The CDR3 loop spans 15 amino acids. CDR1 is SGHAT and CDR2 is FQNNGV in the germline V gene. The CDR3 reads CASSLPSNRVDTQYF. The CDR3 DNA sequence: TGTGCCAGCAGTCTCCCGTCTAACAGGGTGGATACGCAGTATTTT.

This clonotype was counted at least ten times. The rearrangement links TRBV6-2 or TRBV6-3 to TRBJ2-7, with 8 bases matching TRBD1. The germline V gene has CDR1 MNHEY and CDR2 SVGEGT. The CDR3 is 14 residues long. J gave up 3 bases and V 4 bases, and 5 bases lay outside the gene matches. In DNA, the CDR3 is TGTGCCAGCAGTTTTTCCGGGACAGGCTACGAGCAGTACTTC. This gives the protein CASSFSGTGYEQYF.

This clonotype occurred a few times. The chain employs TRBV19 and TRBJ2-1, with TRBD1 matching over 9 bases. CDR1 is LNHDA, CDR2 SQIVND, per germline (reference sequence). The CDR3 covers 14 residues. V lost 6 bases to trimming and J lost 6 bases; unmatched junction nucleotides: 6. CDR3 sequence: CASSSGTGFNEQFF. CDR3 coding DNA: TGTGCCAGTAGCTCCGGGACAGGGTTCAATGAGCAGTTCTTC.

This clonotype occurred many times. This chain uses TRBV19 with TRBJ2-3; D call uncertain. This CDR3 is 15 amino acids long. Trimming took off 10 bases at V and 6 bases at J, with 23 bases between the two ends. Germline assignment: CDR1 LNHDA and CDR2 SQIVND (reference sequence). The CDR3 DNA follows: TGTGCCATCTCAGCTGGAAGGCCCGGGTTGGATACGCAGTATTTT. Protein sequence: CAISAGRPGLDTQYF.

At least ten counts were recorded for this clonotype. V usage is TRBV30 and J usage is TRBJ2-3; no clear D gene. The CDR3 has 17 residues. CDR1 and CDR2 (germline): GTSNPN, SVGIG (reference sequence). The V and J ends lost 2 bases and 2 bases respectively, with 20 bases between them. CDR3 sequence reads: CAWSPRVKAVPTDTQYF. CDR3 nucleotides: TGTGCCTGGAGTCCAAGGGTAAAGGCAGTTCCCACAGATACGCAGTATTTT.

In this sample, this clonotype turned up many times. The CDR3 protein is CASTLGAWETQYF. DNA of the CDR3: TGTGCCAGCACCCTGGGGGCTTGGGAGACCCAGTACTTC. This chain links TRBV25-1 with TRBJ2-5, with a weak D call TRBD1 (6 bases). Germline CDR1 and CDR2: MGHDK and SYGVNS. The CDR3 has 13 residues. With 7 bases removed from V and 5 bases from J, the gap between germline ends came to 14 bases.

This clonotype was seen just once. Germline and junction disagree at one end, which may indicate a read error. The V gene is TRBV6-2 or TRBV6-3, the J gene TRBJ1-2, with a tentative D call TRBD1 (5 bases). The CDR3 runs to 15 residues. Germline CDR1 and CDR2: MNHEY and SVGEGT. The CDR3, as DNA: TGTGCCGGCAGTGCGAACAGGAGGCTTAACTATGGCTACACCTTC. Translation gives CAGSANRRLNYGYTF.

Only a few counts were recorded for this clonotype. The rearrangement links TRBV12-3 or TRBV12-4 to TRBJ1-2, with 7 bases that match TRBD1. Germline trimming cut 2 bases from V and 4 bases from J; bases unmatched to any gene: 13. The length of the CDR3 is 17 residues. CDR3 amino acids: CASSLFLGQSLSYGYTF. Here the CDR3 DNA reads TGTGCCAGCAGTTTATTTTTGGGACAGTCCCTATCCTATGGCTACACCTTC.

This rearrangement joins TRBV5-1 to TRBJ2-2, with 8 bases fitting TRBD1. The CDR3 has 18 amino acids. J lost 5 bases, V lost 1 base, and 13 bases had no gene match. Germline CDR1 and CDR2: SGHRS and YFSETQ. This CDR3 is CASSLSPQGARWTGELFF. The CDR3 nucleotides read TGCGCCAGCAGCTTGTCCCCGCAGGGGGCGCGGTGGACCGGGGAGCTGTTTTTT. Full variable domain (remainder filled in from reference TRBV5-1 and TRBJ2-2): KAGVTQTPRYLIKTRGQQVTLSCSPISGHRSVSWYQQTPGQGLQFLFEYFSETQRNKGNFPGRFSGRQFSNSRSEMNVSTLELGDSALYLCASSLSPQGARWTGELFFGEGSRLTVL.

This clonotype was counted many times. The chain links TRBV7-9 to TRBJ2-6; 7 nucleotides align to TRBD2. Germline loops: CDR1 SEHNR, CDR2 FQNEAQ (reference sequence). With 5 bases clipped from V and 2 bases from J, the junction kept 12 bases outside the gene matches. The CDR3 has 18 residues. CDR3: CASSARVSGGAGANVLTF. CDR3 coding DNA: TGTGCCAGCAGCGCCAGGGTTTCGGGGGGAGCTGGGGCCAACGTCCTGACTTTC.

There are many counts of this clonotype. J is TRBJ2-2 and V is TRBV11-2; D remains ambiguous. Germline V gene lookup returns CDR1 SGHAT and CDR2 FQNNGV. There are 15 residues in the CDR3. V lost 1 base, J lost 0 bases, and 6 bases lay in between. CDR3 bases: TGTGCCAGCAGCTTAGGGGTCACGAACACCGGGGAGCTGTTTTTT. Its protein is CASSLGVTNTGELFF.

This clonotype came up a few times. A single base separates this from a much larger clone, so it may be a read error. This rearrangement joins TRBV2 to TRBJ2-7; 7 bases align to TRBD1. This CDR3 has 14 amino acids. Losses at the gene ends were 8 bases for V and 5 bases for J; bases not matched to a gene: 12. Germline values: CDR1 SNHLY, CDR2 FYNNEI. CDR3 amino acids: CASLDRRTSHEQYF. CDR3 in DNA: TGTGCCAGCCTGGACAGGAGGACCTCTCACGAGCAGTACTTC.

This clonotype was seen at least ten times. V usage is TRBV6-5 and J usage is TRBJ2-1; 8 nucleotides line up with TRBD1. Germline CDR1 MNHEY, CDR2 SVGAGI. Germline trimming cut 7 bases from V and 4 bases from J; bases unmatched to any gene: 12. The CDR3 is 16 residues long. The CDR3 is CASIYLGQGIYNEQFF. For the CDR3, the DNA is TGTGCCAGCATCTACCTAGGACAGGGCATATACAATGAGCAGTTCTTC.

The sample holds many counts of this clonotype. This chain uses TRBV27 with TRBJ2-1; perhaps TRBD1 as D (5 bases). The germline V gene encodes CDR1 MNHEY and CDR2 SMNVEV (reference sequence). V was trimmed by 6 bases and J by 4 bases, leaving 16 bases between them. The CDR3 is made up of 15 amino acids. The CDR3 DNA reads TGTGCCAGCAGAACAGGCAGGGCATGGTACAATGAGCAGTTCTTC. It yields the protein CASRTGRAWYNEQFF.

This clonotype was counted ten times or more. The CDR3 DNA reads TGTGCCAGCAGGATACAGGGGATTAGCAATCAGCCCCAGCATTTT. As protein: CASRIQGISNQPQHF. The genes are TRBV2 and TRBJ1-5; TRBD1 aligns across 7 bases. V lost 6 bases, J lost 0 bases, and 5 bases stayed unmatched. Germline loops: CDR1 SNHLY, CDR2 FYNNEI. This CDR3 region has 15 residues.

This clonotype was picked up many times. This CDR3 reads CASSLCRGRCTGELFF. CDR3 nucleotides: TGTGCCAGCAGCTTATGTAGAGGGAGGTGCACCGGGGAGCTGTTTTTT. This chain connects TRBV7-9 to TRBJ2-2; the D gene is possibly TRBD2 (6 bases). V was trimmed by 2 bases and J by 4 bases, leaving 14 bases between them. Per germline, CDR1 SEHNR and CDR2 FQNEAQ (reference sequence). The CDR3 contains 16 residues.

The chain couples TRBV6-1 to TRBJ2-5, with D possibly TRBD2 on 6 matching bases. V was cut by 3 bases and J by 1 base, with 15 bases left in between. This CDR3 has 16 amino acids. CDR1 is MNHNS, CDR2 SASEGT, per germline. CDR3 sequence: CASSEIGGALQETQYF. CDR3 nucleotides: TGTGCCAGCAGTGAGATAGGAGGGGCCCTCCAAGAGACCCAGTACTTC.

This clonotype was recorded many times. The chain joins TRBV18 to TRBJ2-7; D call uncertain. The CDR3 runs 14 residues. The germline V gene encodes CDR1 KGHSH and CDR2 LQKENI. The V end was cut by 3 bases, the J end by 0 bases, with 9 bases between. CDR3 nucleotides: TGTGCCAGCTCACCCTCGGGTCCCTCCTACGAGCAGTACTTC. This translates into CASSPSGPSYEQYF.

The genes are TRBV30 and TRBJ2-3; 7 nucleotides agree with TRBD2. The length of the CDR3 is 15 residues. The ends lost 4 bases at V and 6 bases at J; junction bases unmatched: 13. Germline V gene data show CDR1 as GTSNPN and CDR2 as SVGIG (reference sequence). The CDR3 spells CAWTPGGGSSDTQYF. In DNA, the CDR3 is TGTGCCTGGACGCCCGGCGGCGGGAGTTCGGATACGCAGTATTTT.